This T cell receptor beta chain was captured by sequencing in a study of blood T cell repertoires in COVID-19. On the study more broadly: Sites across the United States, Italy and Spain contributed samples from acute and convalescent COVID-19. Nucleic acid was either cDNA or gDNA, and it came from T cells, B-cell-depleted T cells, or PBMCs.

Trimming stripped 5 bases from V and 4 bases from J, with 9 bases between. CDR3 length: 12 amino acids. Germline values: CDR1 SGHAT, CDR2 FQNNGV. This clone was picked up one time. As originally analysed: Amplified reference gene primers provided the basis for estimating nucleated cell counts. The repertoire was sequenced with immunoSEQ multiplex PCR; TCRdb's copy has only in-frame clones and lacks some. Clonal size and the V and J genes are those of that table, whereas D and trimming came from the DNA. This table holds 150,000 to 200,000 clones, around 86% found once. This receptor was identified in a man in his 70s who had recovered from COVID-19. Sample: peripheral blood. This chain links TRBV11-2 with TRBJ2-7; tentatively, D is TRBD1 (5 bases). The CDR3 DNA reads TGTGCCAGCAGCCCTGACAGTTACGAGCAGTACTTC. As protein: CASSPDSYEQYF.